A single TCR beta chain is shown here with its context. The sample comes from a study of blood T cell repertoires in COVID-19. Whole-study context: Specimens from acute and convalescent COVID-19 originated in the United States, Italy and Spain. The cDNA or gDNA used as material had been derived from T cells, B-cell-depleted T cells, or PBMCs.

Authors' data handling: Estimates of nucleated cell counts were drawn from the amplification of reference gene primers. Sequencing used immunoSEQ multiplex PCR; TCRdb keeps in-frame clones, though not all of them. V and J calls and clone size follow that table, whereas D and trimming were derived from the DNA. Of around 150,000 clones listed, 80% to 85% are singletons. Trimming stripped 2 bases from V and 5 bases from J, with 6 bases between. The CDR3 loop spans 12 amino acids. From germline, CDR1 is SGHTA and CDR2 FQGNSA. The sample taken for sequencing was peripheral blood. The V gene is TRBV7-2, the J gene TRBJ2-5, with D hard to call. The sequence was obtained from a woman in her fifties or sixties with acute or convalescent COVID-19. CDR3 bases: TGTGCCAGCAGCTTACCCCTGGAGACCCAGTACTTC. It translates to CASSLPLETQYF. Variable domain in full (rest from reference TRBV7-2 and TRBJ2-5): GAGVSQSPSNKVTEKGKDVELRCDPISGHTALYWYRQSLGQGLEFLIYFQGNSAPDKSGLPSDRFSAERTGGSVSTLTIQRTQQEDSAVYLCASSLPLETQYFGPGTRLLVL.